This T cell receptor beta chain was observed in a study of cytomegalovirus exposure and HLA in healthy donors. This clone was picked up one time. The study ran its PCR with 60 Vbeta and 13 Jbeta primers. Assay used: immunoSEQ multiplex PCR; TCRdb lists only in-frame clones, some missing. The sample lists more than 95,000 clones; 83% were seen once. Sequencing was done on a sample of PBMCs. This sequence originates from a man younger than 35 in good health and CMV-seropositive.

In DNA, the CDR3 is TGTGCCAGCAGCTCGGACAGGGGGACGGAGCAGTACTTC. Its protein product is CASSSDRGTEQYF. The chain carries TRBV7-6 and TRBJ2-7, with 10 bases lining up with TRBD1. Per germline, CDR1 SGHVS and CDR2 FNYEAQ. With V trimmed by 4 bases and J by 7 bases, 4 bases remained unmatched. The CDR3 totals 13 residues.